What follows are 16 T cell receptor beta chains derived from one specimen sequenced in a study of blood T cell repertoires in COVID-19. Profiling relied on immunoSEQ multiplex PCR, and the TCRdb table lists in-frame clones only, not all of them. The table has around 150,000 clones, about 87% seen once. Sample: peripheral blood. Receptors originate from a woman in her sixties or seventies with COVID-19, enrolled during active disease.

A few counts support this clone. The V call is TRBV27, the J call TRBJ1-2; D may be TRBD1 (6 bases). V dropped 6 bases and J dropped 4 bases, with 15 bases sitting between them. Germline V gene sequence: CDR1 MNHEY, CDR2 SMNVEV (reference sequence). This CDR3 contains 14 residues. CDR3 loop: CASRPTGSSYGYTF. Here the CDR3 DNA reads TGTGCCAGCAGACCTACAGGGTCTTCCTATGGCTACACCTTC.

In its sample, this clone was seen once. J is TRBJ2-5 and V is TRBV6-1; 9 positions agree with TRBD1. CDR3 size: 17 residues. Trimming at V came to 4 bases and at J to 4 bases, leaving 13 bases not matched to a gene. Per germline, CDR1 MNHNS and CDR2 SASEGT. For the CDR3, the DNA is TGTGCCAGCAGTGGTGTTCGGGGACAGGGCCGGGGAGAGACCCAGTACTTC. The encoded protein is CASSGVRGQGRGETQYF.

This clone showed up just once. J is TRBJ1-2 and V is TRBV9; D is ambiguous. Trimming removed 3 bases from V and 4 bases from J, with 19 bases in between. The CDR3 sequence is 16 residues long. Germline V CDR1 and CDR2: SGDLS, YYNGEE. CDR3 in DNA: TGTGCCAGCAGCGCCTCTCCGAGGAGGATTCCCTATGGCTACACCTTC. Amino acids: CASSASPRRIPYGYTF.

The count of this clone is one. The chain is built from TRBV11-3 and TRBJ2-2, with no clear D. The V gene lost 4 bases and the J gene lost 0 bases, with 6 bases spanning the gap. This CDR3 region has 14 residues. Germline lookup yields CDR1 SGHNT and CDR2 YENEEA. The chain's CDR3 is CASSSHTNTGELFF. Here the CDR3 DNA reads TGTGCCAGCAGCTCACATACGAACACCGGGGAGCTGTTTTTT.

This chain's CDR3 is CASRGGTGHGYTF. CDR3 sequence (DNA): TGTGCCAGCAGGGGTGGGACAGGGCATGGCTACACCTTC. The chain is built from TRBV2 and TRBJ1-2; 9 bases agree with TRBD1. This CDR3 spans 13 amino acids. V lost 6 bases, J lost 6 bases, and 5 bases stayed unmatched. Germline CDR1 reads SNHLY; CDR2 reads FYNNEI.

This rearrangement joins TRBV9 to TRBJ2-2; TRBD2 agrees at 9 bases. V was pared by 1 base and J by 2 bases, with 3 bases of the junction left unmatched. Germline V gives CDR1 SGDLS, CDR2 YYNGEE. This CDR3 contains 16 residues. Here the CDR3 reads CASSVKRGVNTGELFF. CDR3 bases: TGTGCCAGCAGCGTAAAGCGGGGGGTTAACACCGGGGAGCTGTTTTTT. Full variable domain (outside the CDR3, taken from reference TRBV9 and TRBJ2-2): DSGVTQTPKHLITATGQRVTLRCSPRSGDLSVYWYQQSLDQGLQFLIQYYNGEERAKGNILERFSAQQFPDLHSELNLSSLELGDSALYFCASSVKRGVNTGELFFGEGSRLTVL.

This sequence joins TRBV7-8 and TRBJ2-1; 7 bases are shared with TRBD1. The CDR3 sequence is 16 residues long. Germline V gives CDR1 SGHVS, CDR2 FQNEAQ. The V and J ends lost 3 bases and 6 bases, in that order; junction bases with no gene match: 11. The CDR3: CASSLSEGQYVNEQFF. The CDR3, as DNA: TGTGCCAGCAGCTTGTCTGAGGGACAGTATGTCAATGAGCAGTTCTTC.

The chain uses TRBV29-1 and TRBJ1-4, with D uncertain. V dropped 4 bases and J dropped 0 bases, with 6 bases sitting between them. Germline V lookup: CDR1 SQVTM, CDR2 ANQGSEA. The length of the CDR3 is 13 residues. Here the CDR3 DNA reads TGCAGCGTTGGGGCTGCAACTAATGAAAAACTGTTTTTT. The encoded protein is CSVGAATNEKLFF.

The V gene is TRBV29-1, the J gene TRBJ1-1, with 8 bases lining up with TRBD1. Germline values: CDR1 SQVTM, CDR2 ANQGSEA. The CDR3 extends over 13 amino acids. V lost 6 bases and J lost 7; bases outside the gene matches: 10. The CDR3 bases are TGCAGCGTCTACGGACAGGGATCGGGTGAAGCTTTCTTT. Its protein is CSVYGQGSGEAFF.

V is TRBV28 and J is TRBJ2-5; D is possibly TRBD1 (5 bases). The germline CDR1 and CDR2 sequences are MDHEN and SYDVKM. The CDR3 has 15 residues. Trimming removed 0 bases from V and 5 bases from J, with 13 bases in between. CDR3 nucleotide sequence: TGTGCCAGCAGTTTATGGCCCGACAGAAGGGAGACCCAGTACTTC. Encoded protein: CASSLWPDRRETQYF.

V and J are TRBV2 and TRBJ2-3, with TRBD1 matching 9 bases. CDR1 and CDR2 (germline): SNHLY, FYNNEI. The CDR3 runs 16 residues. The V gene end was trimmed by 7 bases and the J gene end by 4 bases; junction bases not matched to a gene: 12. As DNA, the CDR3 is TGTGCCAGCATTGTTACCCCGGGACAGGGAGCAGATACGCAGTATTTT. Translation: CASIVTPGQGADTQYF.

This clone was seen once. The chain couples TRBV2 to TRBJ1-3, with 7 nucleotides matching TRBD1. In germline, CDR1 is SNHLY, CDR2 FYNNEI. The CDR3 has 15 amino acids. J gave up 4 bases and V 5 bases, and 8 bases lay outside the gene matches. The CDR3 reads CASSPWRDSGNTIYF. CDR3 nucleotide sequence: TGTGCCAGCAGTCCCTGGCGGGACAGCGGAAACACCATATATTTT.

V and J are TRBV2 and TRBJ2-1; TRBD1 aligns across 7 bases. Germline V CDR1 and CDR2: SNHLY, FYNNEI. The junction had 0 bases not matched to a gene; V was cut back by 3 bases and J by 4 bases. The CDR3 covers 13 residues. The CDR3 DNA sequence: TGTGCCAGCAGTGAGGACAGGTACAATGAGCAGTTCTTC. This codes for CASSEDRYNEQFF.

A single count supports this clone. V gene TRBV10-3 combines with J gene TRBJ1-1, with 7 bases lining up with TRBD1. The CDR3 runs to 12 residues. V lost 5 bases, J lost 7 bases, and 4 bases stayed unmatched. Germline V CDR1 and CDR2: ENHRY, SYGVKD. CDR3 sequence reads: CAISPGQIEAFF. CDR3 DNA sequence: TGTGCCATCAGTCCGGGACAGATTGAAGCTTTCTTT.

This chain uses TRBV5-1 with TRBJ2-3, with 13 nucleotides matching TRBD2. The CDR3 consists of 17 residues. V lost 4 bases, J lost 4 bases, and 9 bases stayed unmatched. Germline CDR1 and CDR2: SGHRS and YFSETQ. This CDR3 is CASSLVRLAGGPDTQYF. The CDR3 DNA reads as TGCGCCAGCAGCCTAGTCCGACTAGCGGGGGGCCCAGATACGCAGTATTTT.

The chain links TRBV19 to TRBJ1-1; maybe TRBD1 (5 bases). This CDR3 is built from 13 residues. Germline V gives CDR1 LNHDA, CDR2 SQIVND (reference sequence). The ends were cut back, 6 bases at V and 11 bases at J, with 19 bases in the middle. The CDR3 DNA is TGTGCCAGTAGATACACACAGGAGGGTTCGGCTTTCTTT. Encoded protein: CASRYTQEGSAFF. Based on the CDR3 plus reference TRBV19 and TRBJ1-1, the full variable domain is DGGITQSPKYLFRKEGQNVTLSCEQNLNHDAMYWYRQDPGQGLRLIYYSQIVNDFQKGDIAEGYSVSREKKESFPLTVTSAQKNPTAFYLCASRYTQEGSAFFGQGTRLTVV.